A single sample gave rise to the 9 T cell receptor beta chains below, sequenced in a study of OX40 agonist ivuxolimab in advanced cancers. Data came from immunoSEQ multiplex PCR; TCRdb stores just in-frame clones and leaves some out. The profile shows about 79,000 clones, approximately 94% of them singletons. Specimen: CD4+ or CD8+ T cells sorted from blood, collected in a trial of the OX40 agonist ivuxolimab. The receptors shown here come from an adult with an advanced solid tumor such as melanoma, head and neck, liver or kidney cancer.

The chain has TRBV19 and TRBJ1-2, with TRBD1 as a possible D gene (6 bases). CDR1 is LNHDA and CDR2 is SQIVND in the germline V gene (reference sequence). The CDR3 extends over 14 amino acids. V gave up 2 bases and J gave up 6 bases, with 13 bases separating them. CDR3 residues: CASSILGATDGYTF. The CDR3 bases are TGTGCCAGTAGTATATTGGGGGCGACGGATGGCTACACCTTC.

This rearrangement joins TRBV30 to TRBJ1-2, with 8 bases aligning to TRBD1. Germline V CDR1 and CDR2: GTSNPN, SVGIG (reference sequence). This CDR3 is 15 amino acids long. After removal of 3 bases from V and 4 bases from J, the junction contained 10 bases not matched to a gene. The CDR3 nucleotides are TGTGCCTGGAGCGAACTAGGACAGGGATCCTATGGCTACACCTTC. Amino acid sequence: CAWSELGQGSYGYTF.

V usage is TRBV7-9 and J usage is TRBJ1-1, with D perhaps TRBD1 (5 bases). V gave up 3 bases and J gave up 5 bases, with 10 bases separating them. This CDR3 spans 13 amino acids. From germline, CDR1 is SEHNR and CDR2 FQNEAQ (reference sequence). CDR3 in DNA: TGTGCCAGCAGCTTTGGGGGAGGTACTGAAGCTTTCTTT. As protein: CASSFGGGTEAFF.

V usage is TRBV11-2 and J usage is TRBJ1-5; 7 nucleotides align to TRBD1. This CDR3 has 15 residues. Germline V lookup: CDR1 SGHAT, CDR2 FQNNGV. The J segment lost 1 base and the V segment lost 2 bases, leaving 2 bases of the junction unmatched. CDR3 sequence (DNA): TGTGCCAGCAGCTTAACAGGGGAGAGCAATCAGCCCCAGCATTTT. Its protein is CASSLTGESNQPQHF. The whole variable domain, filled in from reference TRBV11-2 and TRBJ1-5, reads EAGVAQSPRYKIIEKRQSVAFWCNPISGHATLYWYQQILGQGPKLLIQFQNNGVVDDSQLPKDRFSAERLKGVDSTLKIQPAKLEDSAVYLCASSLTGESNQPQHFGDGTRLSIL.

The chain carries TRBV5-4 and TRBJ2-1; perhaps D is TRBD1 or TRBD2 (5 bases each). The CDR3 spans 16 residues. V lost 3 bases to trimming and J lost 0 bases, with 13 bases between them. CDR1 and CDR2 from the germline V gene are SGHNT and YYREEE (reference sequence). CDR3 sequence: CASSSPGRRSYNEQFF. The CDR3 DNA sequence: TGTGCCAGCAGCTCGCCGGGACGCCGCTCCTACAATGAGCAGTTCTTC.

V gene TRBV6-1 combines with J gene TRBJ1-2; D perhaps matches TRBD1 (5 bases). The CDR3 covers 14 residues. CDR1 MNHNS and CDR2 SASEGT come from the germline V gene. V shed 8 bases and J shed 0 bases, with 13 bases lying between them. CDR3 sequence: CASAGGMANYGYTF. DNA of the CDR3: TGTGCCAGCGCTGGGGGTATGGCTAACTATGGCTACACCTTC.

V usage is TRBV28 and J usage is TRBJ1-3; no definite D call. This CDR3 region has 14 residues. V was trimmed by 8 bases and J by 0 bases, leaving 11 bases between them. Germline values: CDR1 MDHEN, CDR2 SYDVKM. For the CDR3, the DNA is TGTGCCAGCGTATCAGAGAGCTCTGGAAACACCATATATTTT. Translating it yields CASVSESSGNTIYF. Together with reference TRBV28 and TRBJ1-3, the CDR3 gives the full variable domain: DVKVTQSSRYLVKRTGEKVFLECVQDMDHENMFWYRQDPGLGLRLIYFSYDVKMKEKGDIPEGYSVSREKKERFSLILESASTNQTSMYLCASVSESSGNTIYFGEGSWLTVV.

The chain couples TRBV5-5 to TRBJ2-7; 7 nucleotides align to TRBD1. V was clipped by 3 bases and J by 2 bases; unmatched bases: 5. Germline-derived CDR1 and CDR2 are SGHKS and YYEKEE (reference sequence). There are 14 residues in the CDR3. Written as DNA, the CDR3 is TGTGCCAGCAGCTGGACAGGAACCCCCTACGAGCAGTACTTC. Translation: CASSWTGTPYEQYF.

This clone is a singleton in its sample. The CDR3, as DNA: TGCGCCAGCAGCCAAGCGGCTAGCGGGGGGGAGACCCAGTACTTC. Protein product: CASSQAASGGETQYF. The chain has TRBV4-1 and TRBJ2-5, with 11 bases aligning to TRBD2. The V segment lost 1 base and the J segment 5 bases; nucleotides outside the gene matches: 3. The CDR3 spans 15 residues. CDR1 is MGHRA, CDR2 YSYEKL, per germline.